In its sample, the clone carrying this TCR beta chain was seen a few times. Its antigen remains unidentified. CDR3 length: 17 amino acids. Per germline, CDR1 SEHNR and CDR2 FQNEAQ (reference sequence). V lost 4 bases, J lost 5 bases, and 13 bases stayed unmatched. The investigators collected lesional scalp punch biopsies and peripheral blood from alopecia areata patients. After isolation, RNA underwent reverse transcription to generate cDNA as the sequencing template. The assay was immunoSEQ multiplex PCR, and TCRdb's table has in-frame clones only and misses some. The repertoire holds 100,000 to 150,000 clones, with around 49% as singletons. The data were obtained in a study of CD8+ T cells in alopecia areata. The wider study: Twice a day, 5 to 10 mg of oral tofacitinib was administered to treated patients.

The study, taken as a whole, reports: Compared with mice, patients displayed less clear TCR sharing, possibly for HLA-related reasons. For lesional scalp, especially alopecia totalis/universalis, clonality was higher than in normal scalp.

V gene TRBV7-9 combines with J gene TRBJ2-2; 7 bases fit TRBD1. This receptor was taken from a human donor with alopecia areata. The sequencing used CD8+ T cells sorted from blood, collected at week 0. The CDR3 loop reads CASSSQIATGRTGELFF. In DNA form, the CDR3 reads TGTGCCAGCAGCTCACAAATAGCGACAGGGCGAACCGGGGAGCTGTTTTTT.